These 28 T cell receptor beta chains share one sample of origin, sequenced in a study of blood T cells in healthy people across ages. Combining a sample-barcoded 5' primer with a J-beta primer mix, a second PCR ran for about 7 to 12 cycles. TCRdb redid the calling of the 5' RACE reads with MiXCR, one entry per CDR3 protein. The data show some 1.5 million distinct CDR3 sequences, 35% to 45% seen once. Material: blood. These receptor sequences come from a woman aged 18-29 years in good health.

Turning to this clonotype: Since a much larger clone is just one base distant, this may be a read error. The chain uses TRBV29-1 and TRBJ2-1; D remains ambiguous. This CDR3 region has 12 residues. Germline V lookup: CDR1 SQVTM, CDR2 ANQGSEA. V lost 6 bases, J lost 10 bases, and 16 bases lay in between. The CDR3: CSVRTGLREQFF. CDR3 bases: TGCAGCGTCCGGACGGGCTTAAGGGAGCAGTTCTTC.

This clonotype has more than one count but fewer than ten. V gene TRBV4-3 combines with J gene TRBJ2-1; D ambiguous. The CDR3 spans 19 residues. Trimming removed 1 base at V and 0 bases at J, with 19 bases between. Germline loops: CDR1 LGHNA, CDR2 YSLEER. DNA for the CDR3: TGCGCCAGCAGCCAAGCTATCCTCGCGGCGGAGAGCTCCTACAATGAGCAGTTCTTC. This gives the protein CASSQAILAAESSYNEQFF.

The J gene is TRBJ2-1, the V gene TRBV12-3 or TRBV12-4, with D perhaps given as TRBD1 or TRBD2 (6 bases each). This CDR3 region has 14 residues. V was trimmed by 5 bases and J by 8 bases, leaving 16 bases between them. The chain's CDR3 is CASSPGARRDEQFF. CDR3 bases: TGTGCCAGCAGTCCGGGGGCGCGGCGCGATGAGCAGTTCTTC.

The V and J genes are TRBV10-3 and TRBJ2-5, with TRBD1 matching 9 bases. Germline V gene lookup returns CDR1 ENHRY and CDR2 SYGVKD. The CDR3 totals 14 residues. The V segment lost 2 bases and the J segment 11 bases; nucleotides outside the gene matches: 9. The CDR3 bases are TGTGCCATCAGTGAGGGGGACAGGGCCAATGAGCAGTACTTC. It encodes CAISEGDRANEQYF.

This clonotype was observed a few times. V usage is TRBV20-1 and J usage is TRBJ2-2; 9 bases line up with TRBD1. This CDR3 spans 15 amino acids. After removal of 1 base from V and 1 base from J, the junction contained 1 base not matched to a gene. CDR1 and CDR2 from the germline V gene are DFQATT and SNEGSKA (reference sequence). The CDR3 sequence is CSARGGQGNTGELFF. For the CDR3, the DNA is TGCAGTGCTAGAGGGGGACAGGGGAACACCGGGGAGCTGTTTTTT.

This chain joins TRBV27 and TRBJ2-7; D might be TRBD1 or TRBD2, each matching 6 bases. Trimming pared 2 bases from V and 3 bases from J, leaving 11 bases between. CDR3 size: 14 residues. Germline V gives CDR1 MNHEY, CDR2 SMNVEV (reference sequence). CDR3 nucleotides: TGTGCCAGCAGTTTAGGAGGGGGACACTACGAGCAGTACTTC. As protein: CASSLGGGHYEQYF.

This clonotype came up a few times. This chain uses TRBV6-5 with TRBJ2-4; D is perhaps TRBD1 or TRBD2 (6 bases each). TRBJ2-7 explains the end of the DNA better; the J call may be wrong. Germline V gene data show CDR1 as MNHEY and CDR2 as SVGAGI. The CDR3 loop spans 13 amino acids. The CDR3 nucleotides read TGTGCCAGCAGTTACTCCGGGGGCTTCGAGCAGTACTTC. Residues: CASSYSGGFEQYF.

The chain carries TRBV20-1 and TRBJ2-7; no reliable D call. The germline V gene encodes CDR1 DFQATT and CDR2 SNEGSKA (reference sequence). The CDR3 extends over 14 amino acids. Trimming shortened V by 3 bases and J by 2 bases, and 14 bases separated the two germline ends. The CDR3 is CSASKDAPPYEQYF. CDR3 coding DNA: TGCAGTGCTAGTAAAGACGCCCCCCCCTACGAGCAGTACTTC.

Only one count was recorded for this clonotype. The V and J genes are TRBV20-1 and TRBJ1-1; 7 bases are shared with TRBD1. The CDR3 length is 15 residues. The V gene's germline CDR1 is DFQATT and CDR2 SNEGSKA (reference sequence). Losses at the gene ends were 4 bases for V and 2 bases for J; bases not matched to a gene: 10. The CDR3 bases are TGCAGTGCTAAACTACAGGGGATTGATAACACTGAAGCTTTCTTT. This encodes CSAKLQGIDNTEAFF.

J is TRBJ2-7 and V is TRBV10-2; 10 bases map to TRBD2. The junction had 4 bases not matched to a gene; V was cut back by 3 bases and J by 2 bases. The CDR3 has 15 residues. CDR1 and CDR2 from the germline V gene are WSHSY and SAAADI. The CDR3 loop reads CASSEVGLAAYEQYF. CDR3 sequence (DNA): TGCGCCAGCAGTGAAGTTGGACTAGCGGCCTACGAGCAGTACTTC.

V and J are TRBV9 and TRBJ2-3; 7 bases map to TRBD2. CDR1 and CDR2 (germline): SGDLS, YYNGEE. There are 14 residues in the CDR3. Trimming took 2 bases from V and 4 from J; bases not matched to a gene: 4. CDR3 DNA: TGTGCCAGCAGCGTCGGCGGGAGTTCAGATACGCAGTATTTT. Translated, it gives CASSVGGSSDTQYF.

The rearrangement links TRBV9 to TRBJ2-7; maybe TRBD2 (5 bases). The CDR3 is 14 residues long. Germline V gives CDR1 SGDLS, CDR2 YYNGEE. V was shortened by 2 bases and J by 4 bases, with 13 bases between the two germline ends. In DNA form, the CDR3 reads TGTGCCAGCAGCGTTGGTCCGGGGAATTACGAGCAGTACTTC. As protein: CASSVGPGNYEQYF.

The CDR3, as DNA: TGCAGCGTTGAGGGGGTCCAGGGCTTCCCCTACAATGAGCAGTTCTTC. Translating gives CSVEGVQGFPYNEQFF. The genes are TRBV29-1 and TRBJ2-1; tentatively, D is TRBD1 or TRBD2 (5 bases each). This CDR3 has 16 residues. With 3 bases removed from V and 2 bases from J, the gap between germline ends came to 17 bases. Germline V gene sequence: CDR1 SQVTM, CDR2 ANQGSEA.

In this sample, this clonotype turned up a few times. Here the CDR3 DNA reads TGCGCCAGCAGCTCGCCACCGGGACTAGCGGGGGGTCCCTACAATGAGCAGTTCTTC. Its protein product is CASSSPPGLAGGPYNEQFF. The chain combines TRBV5-1 with TRBJ2-1; 15 bases line up with TRBD2. Germline lookup yields CDR1 SGHRS and CDR2 YFSETQ. The V segment lost 3 bases and the J segment 2 bases; nucleotides outside the gene matches: 9. There are 19 residues in the CDR3.

This clonotype came up a few times. The J gene is TRBJ1-4, the V gene TRBV2; 11 nucleotides align to TRBD1. The CDR3 is made up of 14 amino acids. From germline, CDR1 is SNHLY and CDR2 FYNNEI. After removal of 6 bases from V and 6 bases from J, the junction contained 3 bases not matched to a gene. CDR3 amino acids: CASRKGQGDEKLFF. CDR3 DNA: TGTGCCAGCAGAAAGGGACAGGGGGATGAAAAACTGTTTTTT.

This clonotype was found many times. This chain links TRBV7-2 with TRBJ2-3; tentative D call: TRBD2 (5 bases). V lost 5 bases to trimming and J lost 2 bases, with 11 bases between them. Germline CDR1 SGHTA, CDR2 FQGNSA. The CDR3 runs 14 residues. For the CDR3, the DNA is TGTGCCAGCAGCCCTAGCCGGGTCACAGATACGCAGTATTTT. Protein sequence: CASSPSRVTDTQYF.

This clonotype was counted a few times. V usage is TRBV4-3 and J usage is TRBJ2-2; D is unresolved. Germline V lookup: CDR1 LGHNA, CDR2 YSLEER. Trimming removed 0 bases at V and 0 bases at J, with 8 bases between. This CDR3 comprises 16 residues. The CDR3 DNA reads TGCGCCAGCAGCCAAGAGCCGGTACCGAACACCGGGGAGCTGTTTTTT. Translating it yields CASSQEPVPNTGELFF.

The rearrangement links TRBV7-9 to TRBJ1-2; tentative D call: TRBD1 (6 bases). The CDR3 extends over 15 amino acids. The V gene lost 1 base and the J gene lost 7 bases, with 16 bases spanning the gap. Germline loops: CDR1 SEHNR, CDR2 FQNEAQ (reference sequence). CDR3 in DNA: TGTGCCAGCAGCTTAGATGGGGGGCTCGCTCGTGGCTACACCTTC. Translating gives CASSLDGGLARGYTF.

The V call is TRBV12-3 or TRBV12-4, the J call TRBJ1-2, with D possibly matching TRBD1 (5 bases). The CDR3 totals 14 residues. V was cut by 6 bases and J by 4 bases, with 15 bases left in between. The CDR3 reads CASRPMGRAYGYTF. As DNA, the CDR3 is TGTGCCAGCAGGCCCATGGGCAGGGCCTATGGCTACACCTTC.

This clonotype appeared a few times. The chain couples TRBV16 to TRBJ2-7; D is unclear. V lost 0 bases, J lost 0 bases, and 9 bases lay in between. CDR3 length: 15 amino acids. Germline V gives CDR1 KGHSY, CDR2 FQNENV. Written as DNA, the CDR3 is TGTGCCAGCAGCCAATCGGCGGTCAGCTCCTACGAGCAGTACTTC. It yields the protein CASSQSAVSSYEQYF.

The chain is built from TRBV6-2 or TRBV6-3 and TRBJ2-7, with a tentative D call TRBD2 (5 bases). This CDR3 spans 15 amino acids. V was pared by 6 bases and J by 0 bases, with 15 bases between. Germline CDR1 reads MNHEY; CDR2 reads SVGEGT. CDR3 region: CASRTKRVLSYEQYF. CDR3 DNA sequence: TGTGCCAGCAGGACTAAAAGGGTGCTCTCCTACGAGCAGTACTTC.

The chain carries TRBV5-1 and TRBJ1-1; D is undetermined. Germline V gives CDR1 SGHRS, CDR2 YFSETQ. V lost 4 bases to trimming and J lost 2 bases, with 12 bases between them. The CDR3 loop spans 14 amino acids. The CDR3 reads CASSRGGGNTEAFF. For the CDR3, the DNA is TGCGCCAGCAGCCGAGGAGGAGGAAACACTGAAGCTTTCTTT. The full variable domain, its missing parts supplied by reference TRBV5-1 and TRBJ1-1, is KAGVTQTPRYLIKTRGQQVTLSCSPISGHRSVSWYQQTPGQGLQFLFEYFSETQRNKGNFPGRFSGRQFSNSRSEMNVSTLELGDSALYLCASSRGGGNTEAFFGQGTRLTVV.

This clonotype was observed a single time. This could be a read error, since a much larger clone is one nucleotide away. V is TRBV7-6 and J is TRBJ2-1; 9 nucleotides line up with TRBD2. Trimming cost V 1 base and J 10 bases; bases outside gene matches: 8. In germline, CDR1 is SGHVS, CDR2 FNYEAQ. The CDR3 sequence is 15 residues long. Here the CDR3 reads CASSLGGLANYEQFF. The CDR3 nucleotides are TGTGCCAGCAGCTTAGGGGGACTAGCTAACTACGAGCAGTTCTTC.

This chain links TRBV7-2 with TRBJ2-3, with D possibly being TRBD1 (6 bases). The length of the CDR3 is 13 residues. Germline V gene data show CDR1 as SGHTA and CDR2 as FQGNSA. The ends were cut back, 9 bases at V and 1 base at J, with 11 bases in the middle. The CDR3 region is CARGGEGTDTQYF. CDR3 coding DNA: TGTGCCAGAGGGGGTGAGGGCACAGATACGCAGTATTTT.

This clonotype was counted between two and nine times. The CDR3 sequence: CASSQEAGANVLTF. The CDR3 DNA sequence: TGCGCCAGCAGCCAAGAAGCTGGGGCCAACGTCCTGACTTTC. The chain links TRBV4-3 to TRBJ2-6; D gene unclear. The V gene lost 0 bases and the J gene lost 2 bases, with 2 bases spanning the gap. CDR1 and CDR2 from the germline V gene are LGHNA and YSLEER. The CDR3 spans 14 residues.

Regarding this clonotype: The junction differs from germline at one of its ends, possibly a read error. V is TRBV7-2 and J is TRBJ1-1; 7 positions agree with TRBD1. This CDR3 has 15 residues. Germline values: CDR1 SGHTA, CDR2 FQGNSA. The CDR3, as DNA: TGTGCCTGCAGCTTAGGGGGCGGGGGATTGGATGAAGCTTTCTTT. Its translation: CACSLGGGGLDEAFF.

The V and J genes are TRBV6-5 and TRBJ2-1; 8 bases are shared with TRBD2. The length of the CDR3 is 18 residues. V lost 0 bases and J lost 0; bases outside the gene matches: 7. From germline, CDR1 is MNHEY and CDR2 SVGAGI. The CDR3 nucleotides read TGTGCCAGCAGTTACTCGACGCAGCGGGGGAGCTCCTACAATGAGCAGTTCTTC. It specifies CASSYSTQRGSSYNEQFF.

Only one count was recorded for this clonotype. This chain joins TRBV4-1 and TRBJ1-2, with D possibly being TRBD1 (5 bases). Germline loops: CDR1 MGHRA, CDR2 YSYEKL. The V end was cut by 1 base, the J end by 8 bases, with 17 bases between. The CDR3 has 15 amino acids. The CDR3 is CASSQGASPGGGYTF. The DNA of the CDR3 is TGCGCCAGCAGCCAAGGAGCATCACCCGGGGGGGGCTACACCTTC.